This T cell receptor beta chain comes out of a study of blood T cells in healthy people across ages. Study findings and constraints: More naive CD4+ cells and higher diversity marked long-lived donors relative to aged donors.

This CDR3 has 16 residues. Germline CDR1 reads DFQATT; CDR2 reads SNEGSKA (reference sequence). The ends were cut back, 0 bases at V and 2 bases at J, with 16 bases in the middle. Then a second PCR, running roughly 7 to 11 cycles, was carried out with a sample-barcoded 5' primer and a J-beta primer mix. TCRdb re-called the 5' RACE reads with MiXCR, one entry per CDR3 protein. Counted here are about 1.1 million distinct CDR3 sequences, under 40% occurring once; the ten biggest clones make up under 15%. Points on this clonotype: Antigen specificity is unknown.

The chain carries TRBV20-1 and TRBJ2-5; D call uncertain. This sequence originates from a man between 18 and 29 years old in good health. Sequencing was done on a sample of blood. CDR3 sequence (DNA): TGCAGTGCTAGAGAAATAACACGGACCTCACAAGAGACCCAGTACTTC. The encoded protein is CSAREITRTSQETQYF.